This T cell receptor beta chain was observed in a study of T cell changes during pregnancy in multiple sclerosis (dated by TCRdb to between 2018 and 2020). Looking at the study overall: The study examined how the T cell repertoire changed over the course of pregnancy in women with multiple sclerosis.

Details on this clone: Its antigen is not yet known. No base-level quality is on record; no much larger clone is a single base apart.

The library came from the immunoSEQ multiplex PCR assay. TCRdb took over this immuneACCESS table, retaining in-frame rearrangements with V and J assigned. Such tables are incomplete; in checked studies, under half of the missing clones stem from an unresolved V gene, and the remainder is unexplained. The sample table holds about 40,000 clones, of which 89% were seen once. Of the sample, roughly 0.5% falls within the top ten clones. This sequence was found in a female donor with multiple sclerosis, enrolled in a pregnancy study. The sequences come from CD4+ T cells from peripheral blood mononuclear cells, collected in the first trimester of pregnancy.

The nucleotides are TGTGCCAGCAGTTTAATGCGACAGGGGTCTCTGACTTTC. Translated, it reads CASSLMRQGSLTF. The chain employs TRBV27 and TRBJ2-6; 8 central bases correspond to TRBD1. CDR1 and CDR2, looked up from the germline V gene (reference sequence), are MNHEY and SMNVEV. Reading from cysteine to phenylalanine, the CDR3 counts 13 amino acids. Only CDR3 DNA remains: 39 bases, in frame from the first base. V is cut back by 2 bases and J by 16 bases, with 7 bases in the junction unmatched.